Listed below are T cell receptor beta chains from one sample, sequenced in a study of cytomegalovirus exposure and HLA in healthy donors. Sequencing was performed with immunoSEQ multiplex PCR; in TCRdb, only in-frame clones are kept and a portion is missing. The data contain about 160,000 clones, 80% to 85% of them singletons. Sequenced: PBMCs. All receptors come from a man between 25 and 39 years old in good health and CMV-seropositive. Each CDR3 is given with its conserved first and last residue.

CDR3 | J | V
CASSLLIRGEQYF | TRBJ2-7 | TRBV5-6
CASSPGLGTYNEQFF | TRBJ2-1 | TRBV28
CASSPPNLSTGELFF | TRBJ2-2 | TRBV18
CVSRTGANEKLFF | TRBJ1-4 | TRBV28
CAWSAGQGDVYTF | TRBJ1-2 | TRBV30
CAISDWTGYEQYF | TRBJ2-7 | TRBV10-3
CASSFQQANYGYTF | TRBJ1-2 | TRBV7-9
CASSASDSNQPQHF | TRBJ1-5 | TRBV9
CASSIRQEYTF | TRBJ1-2 | TRBV9
CASSLRGGPSYEQYF | TRBJ2-7 | TRBV5-4
CSVEDSASGGGNEQFF | TRBJ2-1 | TRBV29-1
CASGTGTSGNTIYF | TRBJ1-3 | TRBV5-1
CASSLALQGAAGELFF | TRBJ2-2 | TRBV5-1
CASGSPLRGETQYF | TRBJ2-5 | TRBV9
CAIYPGGYNEQFF | TRBJ2-1 | TRBV10-3
CASSLRQGSIYF | TRBJ1-3 | TRBV14
CASSADFYEQYF | TRBJ2-7 | TRBV5-6
CASSQNRGYGYTF | TRBJ1-2 | TRBV6-1
CASSEDRGGLREQYF | TRBJ2-7 | TRBV2
CATSRGWGDADTQYF | TRBJ2-3 | TRBV15
CASSVGGEHQPQHF | TRBJ1-5 | TRBV7-2
CASSAPDRGRRQPQHF | TRBJ1-5 | TRBV28
CASSYRQGRVNQPQHF | TRBJ1-5 | TRBV6-6
CASSSAGFQETQYF | TRBJ2-5 | TRBV5-1
CAGGDTDTQYF | TRBJ2-3 | TRBV21-1
CASSLGAGETQYF | TRBJ2-5 | TRBV7-2
CASSIGGASEQYF | TRBJ2-7 | TRBV6-1
CASSFGSGQGVGGYTF | TRBJ1-2 | TRBV13
CASSPTGQHNEQFF | TRBJ2-1 | TRBV7-6
CASSYGRAGYNEQFF | TRBJ2-1 | TRBV7-3
CASSPTGDNGYTF | TRBJ1-2 | TRBV18
CASSQDLPGEGTEAFF | TRBJ1-1 | TRBV4-3
CASSSGLAGVTDTQYF | TRBJ2-3 | TRBV9
CASSLGRGGSNEQFF | TRBJ2-1 | TRBV5-5
CASSLSGGNTGELFF | TRBJ2-2 | TRBV9
CASSPGQHSYNEQFF | TRBJ2-1 | TRBV7-2
CASDPRRSSTDTQYF | TRBJ2-3 | TRBV19
CASSFFPTSGGADGETQYF | TRBJ2-5 | TRBV7-7
CASSIGGSSETQYF | TRBJ2-5 | TRBV19
CASSFTGQGRETQYF | TRBJ2-5 | TRBV7-3
CASSVDPGQHHYNEQFF | TRBJ2-1 | TRBV9
CASSEASGESTDTQYF | TRBJ2-3 | TRBV6-1
CASSWGQQETQYF | TRBJ2-5 | TRBV6-5
CASSIRRHQGDQPQHF | TRBJ1-5 | TRBV19
CASSFSTSGRGSTDTQYF | TRBJ2-3 | TRBV5-1
CASSVGRGWDSYEQYF | TRBJ2-7 | TRBV9
CASQASSGVVTEAFF | TRBJ1-1 | TRBV2
CASWGQGGQPQHF | TRBJ1-5 | TRBV27